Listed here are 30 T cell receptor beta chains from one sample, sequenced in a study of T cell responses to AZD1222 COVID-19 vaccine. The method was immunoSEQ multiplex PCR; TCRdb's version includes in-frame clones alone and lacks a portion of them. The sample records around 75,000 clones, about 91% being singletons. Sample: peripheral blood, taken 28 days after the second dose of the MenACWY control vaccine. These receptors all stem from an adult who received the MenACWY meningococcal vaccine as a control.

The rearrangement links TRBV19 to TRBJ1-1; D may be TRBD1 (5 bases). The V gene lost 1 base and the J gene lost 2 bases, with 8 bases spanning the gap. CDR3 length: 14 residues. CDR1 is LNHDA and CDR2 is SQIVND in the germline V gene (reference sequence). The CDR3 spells CASSIVQGNTEAFF. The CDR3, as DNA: TGTGCCAGTAGTATAGTGCAGGGAAACACTGAAGCTTTCTTT.

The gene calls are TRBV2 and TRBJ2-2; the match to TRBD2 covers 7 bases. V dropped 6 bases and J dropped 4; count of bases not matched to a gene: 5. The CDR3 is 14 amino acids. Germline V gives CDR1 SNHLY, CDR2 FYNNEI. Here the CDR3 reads CASSTERGTGELFF. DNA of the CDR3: TGTGCCAGCAGCACCGAGCGGGGCACCGGGGAGCTGTTTTTT.

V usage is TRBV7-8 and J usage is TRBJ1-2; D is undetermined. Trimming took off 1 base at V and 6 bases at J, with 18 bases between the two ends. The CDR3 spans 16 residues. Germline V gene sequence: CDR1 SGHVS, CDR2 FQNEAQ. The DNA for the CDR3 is TGTGCCAGCAGCTTAGTAGTTTCTTTGGGTGTGAATGGCTACACCTTC. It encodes CASSLVVSLGVNGYTF.

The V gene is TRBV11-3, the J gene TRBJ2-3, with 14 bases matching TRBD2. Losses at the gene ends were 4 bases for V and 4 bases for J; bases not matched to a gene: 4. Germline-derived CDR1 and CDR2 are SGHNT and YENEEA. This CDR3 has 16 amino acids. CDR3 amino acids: CASSSGLAGASDTQYF. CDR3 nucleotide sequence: TGTGCCAGCAGCTCGGGACTAGCGGGGGCTTCAGATACGCAGTATTTT.

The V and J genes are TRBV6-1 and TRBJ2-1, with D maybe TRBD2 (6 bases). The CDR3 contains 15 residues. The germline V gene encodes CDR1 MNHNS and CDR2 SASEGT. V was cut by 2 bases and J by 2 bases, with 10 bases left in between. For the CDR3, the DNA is TGTGCCAGCAGTGAAAACACGGGGGCCTACAATGAGCAGTTCTTC. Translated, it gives CASSENTGAYNEQFF.

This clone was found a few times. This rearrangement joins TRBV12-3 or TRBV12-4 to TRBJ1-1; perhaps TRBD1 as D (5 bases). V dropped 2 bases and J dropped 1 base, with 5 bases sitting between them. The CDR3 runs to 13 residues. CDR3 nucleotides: TGTGCCAGCAGTTTACAGGGGAACACTGAAGCTTTCTTT. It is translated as CASSLQGNTEAFF.

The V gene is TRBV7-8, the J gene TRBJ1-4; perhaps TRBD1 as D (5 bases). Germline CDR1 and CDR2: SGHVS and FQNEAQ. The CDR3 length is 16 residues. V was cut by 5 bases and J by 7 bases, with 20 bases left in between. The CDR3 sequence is CASSAWGSSVGEKLFF. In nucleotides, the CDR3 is TGTGCCAGCAGCGCCTGGGGGAGTTCGGTCGGTGAAAAACTGTTTTTT.

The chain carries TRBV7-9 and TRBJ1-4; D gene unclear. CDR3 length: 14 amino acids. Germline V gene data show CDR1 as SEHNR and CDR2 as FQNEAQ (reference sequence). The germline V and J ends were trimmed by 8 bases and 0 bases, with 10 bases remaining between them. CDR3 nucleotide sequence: TGTGCCAGCGCGGAGGCCCCAACTAATGAAAAACTGTTTTTT. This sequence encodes CASAEAPTNEKLFF.

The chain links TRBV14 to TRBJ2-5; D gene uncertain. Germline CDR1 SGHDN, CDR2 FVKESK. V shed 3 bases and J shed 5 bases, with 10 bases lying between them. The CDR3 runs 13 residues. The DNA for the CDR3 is TGTGCCAGCAGCCAGGTCCAGGCGGAGACCCAGTACTTC. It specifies CASSQVQAETQYF.

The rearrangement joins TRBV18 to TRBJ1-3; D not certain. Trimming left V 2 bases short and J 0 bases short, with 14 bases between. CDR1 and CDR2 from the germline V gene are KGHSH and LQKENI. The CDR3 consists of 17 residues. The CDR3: CASSPYQNAISGNTIYF. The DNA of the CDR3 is TGTGCCAGCTCACCATATCAGAATGCCATCTCTGGAAACACCATATATTTT.

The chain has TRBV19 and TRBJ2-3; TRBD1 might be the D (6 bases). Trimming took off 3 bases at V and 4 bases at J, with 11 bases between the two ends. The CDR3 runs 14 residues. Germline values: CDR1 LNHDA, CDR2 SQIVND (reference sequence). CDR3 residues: CASSMIQGSDTQYF. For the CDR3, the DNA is TGTGCCAGTAGTATGATCCAGGGGTCAGATACGCAGTATTTT. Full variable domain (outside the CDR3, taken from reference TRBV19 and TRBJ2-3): DGGITQSPKYLFRKEGQNVTLSCEQNLNHDAMYWYRQDPGQGLRLIYYSQIVNDFQKGDIAEGYSVSREKKESFPLTVTSAQKNPTAFYLCASSMIQGSDTQYFGPGTRLTVL.

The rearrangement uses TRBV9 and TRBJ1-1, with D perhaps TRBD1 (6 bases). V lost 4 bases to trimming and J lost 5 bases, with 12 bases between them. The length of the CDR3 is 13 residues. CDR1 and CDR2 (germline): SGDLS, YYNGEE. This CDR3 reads CASSSDGQTEAFF. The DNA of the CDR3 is TGTGCCAGCAGCTCGGACGGACAGACTGAAGCTTTCTTT.

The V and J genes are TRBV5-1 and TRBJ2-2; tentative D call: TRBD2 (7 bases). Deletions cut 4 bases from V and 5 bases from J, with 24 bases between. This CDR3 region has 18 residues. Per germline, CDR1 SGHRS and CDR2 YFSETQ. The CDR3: CASSPVGGGAIKTGELFF. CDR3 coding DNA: TGCGCCAGCAGCCCTGTTGGAGGGGGGGCTATAAAGACCGGGGAGCTGTTTTTT.

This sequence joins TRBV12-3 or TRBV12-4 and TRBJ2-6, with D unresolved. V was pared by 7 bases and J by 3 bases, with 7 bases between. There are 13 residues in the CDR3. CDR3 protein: CASTPFGANVLTF. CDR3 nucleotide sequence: TGTGCCAGCACTCCGTTTGGGGCCAACGTCCTGACTTTC.

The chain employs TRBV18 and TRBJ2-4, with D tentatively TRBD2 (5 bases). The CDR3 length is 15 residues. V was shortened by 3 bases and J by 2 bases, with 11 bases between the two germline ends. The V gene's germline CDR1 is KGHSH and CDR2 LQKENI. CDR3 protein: CASSPLEGTKNIQYF. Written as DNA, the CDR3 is TGTGCCAGCTCACCGCTTGAGGGTACCAAAAACATTCAGTACTTC.

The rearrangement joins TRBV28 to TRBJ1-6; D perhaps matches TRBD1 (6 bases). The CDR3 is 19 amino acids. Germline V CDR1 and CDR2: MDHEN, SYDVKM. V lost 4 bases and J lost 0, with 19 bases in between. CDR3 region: CASSSNRQVESSYNSPLHF. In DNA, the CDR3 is TGTGCCAGCAGTTCAAACAGACAGGTCGAGAGCTCCTATAATTCACCCCTCCACTTT.

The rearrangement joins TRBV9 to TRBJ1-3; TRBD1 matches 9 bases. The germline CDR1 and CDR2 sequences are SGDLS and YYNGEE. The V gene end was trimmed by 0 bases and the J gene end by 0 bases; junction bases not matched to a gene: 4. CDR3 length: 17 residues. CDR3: CASSVATGGISGNTIYF. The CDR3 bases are TGTGCCAGCAGCGTAGCTACAGGGGGCATCTCTGGAAACACCATATATTTT.

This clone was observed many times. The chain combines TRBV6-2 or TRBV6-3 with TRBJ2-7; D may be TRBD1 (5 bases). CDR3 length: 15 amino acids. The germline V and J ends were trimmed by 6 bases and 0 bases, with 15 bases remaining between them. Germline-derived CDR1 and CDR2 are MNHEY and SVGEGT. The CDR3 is CASSSYLGDSYEQYF. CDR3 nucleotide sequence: TGTGCCAGCAGCTCGTACCTAGGGGACTCCTACGAGCAGTACTTC.

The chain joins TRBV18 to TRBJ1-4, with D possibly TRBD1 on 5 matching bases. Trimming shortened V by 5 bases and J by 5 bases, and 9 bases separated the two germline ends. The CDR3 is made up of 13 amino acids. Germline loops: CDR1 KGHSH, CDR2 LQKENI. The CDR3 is CASSSGYNEKLFF. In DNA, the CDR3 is TGTGCCAGCTCATCAGGGTACAATGAAAAACTGTTTTTT.

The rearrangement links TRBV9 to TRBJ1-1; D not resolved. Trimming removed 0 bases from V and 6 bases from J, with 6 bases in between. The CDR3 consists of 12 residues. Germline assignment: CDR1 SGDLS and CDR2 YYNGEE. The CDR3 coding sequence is TGTGCCAGCAGCGTAGGGGGTGCTGAAGCTTTCTTT. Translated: CASSVGGAEAFF.

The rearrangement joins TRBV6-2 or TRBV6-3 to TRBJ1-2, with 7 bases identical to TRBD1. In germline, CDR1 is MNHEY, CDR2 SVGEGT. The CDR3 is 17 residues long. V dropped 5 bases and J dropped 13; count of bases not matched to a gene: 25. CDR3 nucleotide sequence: TGTGCCAGCAGTGGGGACAGCTACCTCCCCTCAATTATGAGGGGCACCTTC. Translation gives CASSGDSYLPSIMRGTF.

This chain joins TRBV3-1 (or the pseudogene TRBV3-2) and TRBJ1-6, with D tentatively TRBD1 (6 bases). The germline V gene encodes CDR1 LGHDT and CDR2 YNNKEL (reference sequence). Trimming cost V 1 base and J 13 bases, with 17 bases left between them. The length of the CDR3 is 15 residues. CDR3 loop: CASSQGWGPSDPLHF. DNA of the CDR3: TGTGCCAGCAGCCAAGGGTGGGGGCCTTCAGATCCCCTCCACTTT.

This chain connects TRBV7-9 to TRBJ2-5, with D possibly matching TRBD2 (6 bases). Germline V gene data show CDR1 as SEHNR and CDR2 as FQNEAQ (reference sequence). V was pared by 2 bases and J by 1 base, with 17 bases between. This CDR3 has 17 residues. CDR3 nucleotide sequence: TGTGCCAGCAGCTTACGGGGGACGGAGATTGCCCAAGAGACCCAGTACTTC. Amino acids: CASSLRGTEIAQETQYF.

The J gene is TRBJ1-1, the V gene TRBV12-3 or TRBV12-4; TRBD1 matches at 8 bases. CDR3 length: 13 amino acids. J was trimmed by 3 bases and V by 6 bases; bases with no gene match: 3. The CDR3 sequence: CASRLQGDTEAFF. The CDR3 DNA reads TGTGCCAGCAGATTACAGGGGGACACTGAAGCTTTCTTT.

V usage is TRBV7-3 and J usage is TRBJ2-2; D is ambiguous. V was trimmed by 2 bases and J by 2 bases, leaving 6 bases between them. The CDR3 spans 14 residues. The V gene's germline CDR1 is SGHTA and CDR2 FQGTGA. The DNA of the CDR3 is TGTGCCAGCAGCTTATGGGGTAACACCGGGGAGCTGTTTTTT. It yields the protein CASSLWGNTGELFF.

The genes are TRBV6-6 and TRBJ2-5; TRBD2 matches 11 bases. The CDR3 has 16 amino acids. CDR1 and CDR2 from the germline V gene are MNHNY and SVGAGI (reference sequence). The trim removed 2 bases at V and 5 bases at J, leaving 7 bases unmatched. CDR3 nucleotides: TGTGCCAGCAGTTACGTGGTTAGCGGGGGGGCGGAGACCCAGTACTTC. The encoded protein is CASSYVVSGGAETQYF.

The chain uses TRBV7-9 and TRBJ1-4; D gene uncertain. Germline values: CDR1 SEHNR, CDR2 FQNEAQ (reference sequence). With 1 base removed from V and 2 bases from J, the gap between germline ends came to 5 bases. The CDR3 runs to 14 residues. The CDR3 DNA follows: TGTGCCAGCAGCTTAGGGGAGACTAATGAAAAACTGTTTTTT. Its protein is CASSLGETNEKLFF. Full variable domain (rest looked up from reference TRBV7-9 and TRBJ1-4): DTGVSQNPRHKITKRGQNVTFRCDPISEHNRLYWYRQTLGQGPEFLTYFQNEAQLEKSRLLSDRFSAERPKGSFSTLEIQRTEQGDSAMYLCASSLGETNEKLFFGSGTQLSVL.

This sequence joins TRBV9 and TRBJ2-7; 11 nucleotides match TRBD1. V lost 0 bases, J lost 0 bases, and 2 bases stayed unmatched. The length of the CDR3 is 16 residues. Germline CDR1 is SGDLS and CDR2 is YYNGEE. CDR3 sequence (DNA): TGTGCCAGCAGCGTAGAGGGGACAGGGGGCTCCTACGAGCAGTACTTC. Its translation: CASSVEGTGGSYEQYF.

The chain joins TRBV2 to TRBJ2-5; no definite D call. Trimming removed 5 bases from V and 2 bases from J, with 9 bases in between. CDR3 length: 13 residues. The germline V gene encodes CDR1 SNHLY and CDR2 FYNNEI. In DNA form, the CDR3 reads TGTGCCAGCAGTCTTCTGGGGCAAGAGACCCAGTACTTC. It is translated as CASSLLGQETQYF.

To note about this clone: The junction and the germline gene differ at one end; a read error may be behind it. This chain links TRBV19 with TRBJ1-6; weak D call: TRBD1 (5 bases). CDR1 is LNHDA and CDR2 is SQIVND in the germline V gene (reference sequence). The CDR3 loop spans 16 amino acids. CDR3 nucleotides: TGTGCCAGTAGTTTAGAGGCGGACGGGGCTGTCTCACCCCTCCACTTT. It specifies CASSLEADGAVSPLHF.